A single sample is the source of the 15 T cell receptor beta chains below, sequenced in a study of shared clonotypes between healthy human individuals. Sequencing used immunoSEQ multiplex PCR; TCRdb keeps in-frame clones, though not all of them. The sample includes about 2.1 million clones, just over 90% seen only once; the top ten take 1.5% to 2%. Terminally differentiated effector memory CD45RA+ cells were excluded by CCR7 positive selection of CD45RO-negative cells. The specimen sequenced was naive CD8+ T cells from PBMCs. The receptor source for this set is a man between 18 and 29 years old in good health. Some clones in this sample may be carry-over from other donors' samples.

V is TRBV11-2 and J is TRBJ2-1, with 7 bases fitting TRBD2. The CDR3 totals 15 residues. CDR1 is SGHAT and CDR2 is FQNNGV in the germline V gene. The ends lost 5 bases at V and 2 bases at J; junction bases unmatched: 6. CDR3 amino acids: CASSGGSSPYNEQFF. Here the CDR3 DNA reads TGTGCCAGCAGCGGCGGGAGTTCGCCCTACAATGAGCAGTTCTTC.

This rearrangement joins TRBV2 to TRBJ1-1; perhaps TRBD1 as D (5 bases). The V end was cut by 6 bases, the J end by 0 bases, with 8 bases between. Germline CDR1 reads SNHLY; CDR2 reads FYNNEI. This CDR3 comprises 13 residues. The CDR3 reads CASSGTLNTEAFF. The DNA of the CDR3 is TGTGCCAGCAGCGGGACGTTGAACACTGAAGCTTTCTTT.

The chain couples TRBV19 to TRBJ1-1, with 7 bases aligning to TRBD1. Trimming at V came to 5 bases and at J to 0 bases, leaving 6 bases not matched to a gene. The CDR3 spans 15 residues. CDR1 and CDR2 from the germline V gene are LNHDA and SQIVND (reference sequence). This CDR3 reads CASSLRDRMNTEAFF. CDR3 in DNA: TGTGCCAGTAGTCTACGGGACAGAATGAACACTGAAGCTTTCTTT.

This chain joins TRBV6-1 and TRBJ1-1; D ambiguous. The CDR3 is made up of 14 amino acids. V shed 4 bases and J shed 4 bases, with 13 bases lying between them. Germline CDR1 and CDR2: MNHNS and SASEGT. This CDR3 is CASSGTPAATEAFF. CDR3 sequence (DNA): TGTGCCAGCAGTGGGACTCCTGCGGCCACTGAAGCTTTCTTT.

The rearrangement uses TRBV7-8 and TRBJ2-7, with a tentative D call TRBD2 (5 bases). V lost 4 bases and J lost 0, with 7 bases in between. The V gene's germline CDR1 is SGHVS and CDR2 FQNEAQ. The CDR3 consists of 13 residues. For the CDR3, the DNA is TGTGCCAGCAGCTCGCGGGTCTCCTACGAGCAGTACTTC. Protein sequence: CASSSRVSYEQYF.

The V and J genes are TRBV5-1 and TRBJ2-7; D is unresolved. Germline CDR1 and CDR2: SGHRS and YFSETQ. The CDR3 consists of 15 residues. V was cut by 0 bases and J by 2 bases, with 12 bases left in between. CDR3 bases: TGCGCCAGCAGCTTGGGTAAGCTCCTACCCTACGAGCAGTACTTC. It codes for CASSLGKLLPYEQYF.

Worth noting for this clone: Other nucleotide sequences from this sample produce the same CDR3. The chain recombines TRBV7-9 with TRBJ1-1; no clear D gene. Germline CDR1 is SEHNR and CDR2 is FQNEAQ (reference sequence). This CDR3 region has 12 residues. V gave up 5 bases and J gave up 4 bases, with 8 bases separating them. Written as DNA, the CDR3 is TGTGCCAGCAGCCCCACCCTCACTGAAGCTTTCTTT. Translating gives CASSPTLTEAFF.

The V call is TRBV9, the J call TRBJ2-2; D may be TRBD2 (5 bases). CDR1 is SGDLS, CDR2 YYNGEE, per germline. There are 15 residues in the CDR3. Trimming removed 5 bases at V and 5 bases at J, with 16 bases between. Written as DNA, the CDR3 is TGTGCCAGCAGTTTAGCGAGTAGATTTACCGGGGAGCTGTTTTTT. Its protein is CASSLASRFTGELFF.

As concerns this clone: Other DNA sequences in this sample translate to the same CDR3. This rearrangement joins TRBV6-5 to TRBJ1-1; D call uncertain. Germline assignment: CDR1 MNHEY and CDR2 SVGAGI. V was pared by 0 bases and J by 4 bases, with 6 bases between. The CDR3 sequence is 13 residues long. CDR3 region: CASSYSWGTEAFF. The CDR3 DNA sequence: TGTGCCAGCAGTTACTCGTGGGGCACTGAAGCTTTCTTT.

The chain links TRBV6-1 to TRBJ2-7, with 9 bases aligning to TRBD2. This CDR3 contains 13 residues. The germline gives CDR1 MNHNS, CDR2 SASEGT. V was clipped by 9 bases and J by 4 bases; unmatched bases: 7. The CDR3 loop reads CASNSGSGYEQYF. CDR3 sequence (DNA): TGTGCCAGTAATAGCGGGAGTGGGTACGAGCAGTACTTC.

This clone was observed once. This sequence joins TRBV28 and TRBJ2-5; weak D call: TRBD2 (6 bases). There are 14 residues in the CDR3. Trimming cost V 5 bases and J 5 bases, with 15 bases left between them. Germline CDR1 and CDR2: MDHEN and SYDVKM. The CDR3 spells CASSGATAGETQYF. The CDR3 bases are TGTGCCAGCAGTGGGGCGACTGCGGGGGAGACCCAGTACTTC.

The V call is TRBV28, the J call TRBJ1-5, with no clear D. Trimming shortened V by 6 bases and J by 5 bases, and 11 bases separated the two germline ends. From germline, CDR1 is MDHEN and CDR2 SYDVKM. The CDR3 contains 13 residues. The CDR3 spells CASRRSWDQPQHF. DNA for the CDR3: TGTGCCAGCAGGAGGTCTTGGGATCAGCCCCAGCATTTT.

The V and J genes are TRBV9 and TRBJ1-2; TRBD1 matches 8 bases. V shed 6 bases and J 13 bases; nucleotides not matched to a gene: 11. Looked up from germline, CDR1 is SGDLS and CDR2 is YYNGEE. The CDR3 has 12 residues. CDR3: CASTTQGAQLTF. The DNA for the CDR3 is TGTGCCAGCACCACCCAGGGGGCGCAGCTCACCTTC.

The gene calls are TRBV28 and TRBJ2-7; maybe TRBD2 (7 bases). V was pared by 8 bases and J by 5 bases, with 13 bases between. There are 12 residues in the CDR3. Germline-derived CDR1 and CDR2 are MDHEN and SYDVKM. Here the CDR3 DNA reads TGTGCCAGCTCTGGGGGGGCCCACGAGCAGTACTTC. Amino acids: CASSGGAHEQYF.

The V call is TRBV27, the J call TRBJ2-7; 7 bases are a match to TRBD1. The germline V gene has CDR1 MNHEY and CDR2 SMNVEV (reference sequence). With 6 bases clipped from V and 3 bases from J, the junction kept 5 bases outside the gene matches. This CDR3 spans 13 amino acids. The CDR3 region has the DNA TGTGCCAGCAGCTCGACAGGGATCTACGAGCAGTACTTC. It translates to CASSSTGIYEQYF.